The 27 T cell receptor beta chains below all came from one sample that was sequenced in a study of cytomegalovirus exposure and HLA in healthy donors. PCR used 60 Vbeta primers and 13 Jbeta primers. Sequencing used immunoSEQ multiplex PCR; TCRdb keeps in-frame clones, though not all of them. The repertoire holds 95,000 to 150,000 clones, with approximately 87% as singletons. Sequencing used PBMCs. These receptors were collected from a man between 18 and 35 years old in good health and CMV-seropositive.

This clone turned up a few times. This chain joins TRBV10-3 and TRBJ2-3; D not resolved. The germline V gene has CDR1 ENHRY and CDR2 SYGVKD. V gave up 0 bases and J gave up 0 bases, with 10 bases separating them. The CDR3 is 16 residues long. The CDR3 DNA reads as TGTGCCATCAGTGAGTCTACGAAGACTAGCACAGATACGCAGTATTTT. It yields the protein CAISESTKTSTDTQYF.

V usage is TRBV19 and J usage is TRBJ1-5; weak D call: TRBD1 (6 bases). CDR1 is LNHDA, CDR2 SQIVND, per germline (reference sequence). V shed 3 bases and J shed 10 bases, with 10 bases lying between them. The CDR3 runs to 12 residues. This CDR3 reads CASSIIGGPQHF. CDR3 coding DNA: TGTGCCAGTAGTATTATAGGGGGACCCCAGCATTTT.

The chain employs TRBV5-6 and TRBJ1-5; no reliable D call. This CDR3 region has 14 residues. Between the trimmed V and J ends, which lost 1 base and 0 bases, there was a span of 5 bases. Germline CDR1 is SGHDT and CDR2 is YYEEEE. CDR3 region: CASSLPGSNQPQHF. The CDR3 DNA reads TGTGCCAGCAGCTTGCCGGGTAGCAATCAGCCCCAGCATTTT.

The CDR3 here is CASSVDGTGDYEQYF. The CDR3 coding sequence is TGTGCCAGCAGCGTAGACGGGACAGGGGACTACGAGCAGTACTTC. The V and J genes are TRBV9 and TRBJ2-7, with 10 bases identical to TRBD1. This CDR3 region has 15 residues. Germline CDR1 SGDLS, CDR2 YYNGEE. V gave up 0 bases and J gave up 3 bases; unmatched junction bases: 3.

V usage is TRBV7-9 and J usage is TRBJ1-6; D not certain. Per germline, CDR1 SEHNR and CDR2 FQNEAQ (reference sequence). V was pared by 6 bases and J by 7 bases, with 13 bases between. The CDR3 is 14 residues long. This CDR3 reads CASRATGRNSPLHF. In DNA form, the CDR3 reads TGTGCCAGCAGGGCCACGGGGAGGAATTCACCCCTCCACTTT.

Here the CDR3 reads CASSNSRDTQYF. DNA for the CDR3: TGTGCCAGCAGCAATTCGCGAGATACGCAGTATTTT. The chain uses TRBV14 and TRBJ2-3; no clear D. The V end lost 5 bases, the J end lost 5 bases, and 8 bases lay between the germline ends. The length of the CDR3 is 12 residues. The germline CDR1 and CDR2 sequences are SGHDN and FVKESK.

CDR3 DNA: TGTGCCAGTAGCCCAGGGGTGTTGAATTCACCCCTCCACTTT. Its translation is CASSPGVLNSPLHF. The chain uses TRBV19 and TRBJ1-6; weak D call: TRBD1 (6 bases). Germline V gives CDR1 LNHDA, CDR2 SQIVND (reference sequence). The CDR3 runs to 14 residues. V was pared by 6 bases and J by 7 bases, with 13 bases between.

This sequence joins TRBV27 and TRBJ1-6; 7 positions match TRBD1. This CDR3 region has 16 residues. Germline assignment: CDR1 MNHEY and CDR2 SMNVEV (reference sequence). V shed 7 bases, J shed 7 bases, and the junction held 13 bases outside the gene matches. The CDR3 bases are TGTGCCAGCACCTCAAGGCAGGACAGGAGCAATTCACCCCTCCACTTT. Encoded protein: CASTSRQDRSNSPLHF.

The rearrangement joins TRBV7-8 to TRBJ2-7, with TRBD1 identical over 9 bases. Trimming at V came to 4 bases and at J to 2 bases, leaving 6 bases not matched to a gene. Germline CDR1 and CDR2: SGHVS and FQNEAQ. The CDR3 consists of 15 residues. CDR3 in amino acids: CASSSTGQGPYEQYF. The CDR3 nucleotides read TGTGCCAGCAGCTCAACGGGACAGGGTCCCTACGAGCAGTACTTC.

The V and J genes are TRBV7-2 and TRBJ1-1; no firm D call. This CDR3 region has 15 residues. The germline CDR1 and CDR2 sequences are SGHTA and FQGNSA. V lost 3 bases and J 1 base, leaving 12 bases between the germline ends. CDR3 amino acids: CASSLMFNGNTEAFF. The CDR3 coding sequence is TGTGCCAGCAGCTTGATGTTCAACGGGAACACTGAAGCTTTCTTT.

The chain combines TRBV9 with TRBJ2-1, with D possibly being TRBD2 (6 bases). Germline CDR1 is SGDLS and CDR2 is YYNGEE. The CDR3 is 14 amino acids. V lost 3 bases and J 3 bases, leaving 10 bases between the germline ends. DNA of the CDR3: TGTGCCAGCAGCGGACGGGACTTCTACAATGAGCAGTTCTTC. The encoded protein is CASSGRDFYNEQFF.

This chain joins TRBV5-1 and TRBJ2-7; 7 bases agree with TRBD1. V gave up 4 bases and J gave up 3 bases; unmatched junction bases: 4. Looked up from germline, CDR1 is SGHRS and CDR2 is YFSETQ. The CDR3 has 13 amino acids. Here the CDR3 reads CASSLRQGYEQYF. CDR3 DNA: TGCGCCAGCAGCCTCCGACAGGGCTACGAGCAGTACTTC.

This sequence joins TRBV30 and TRBJ1-5, with unresolved D. From germline, CDR1 is GTSNPN and CDR2 SVGIG (reference sequence). V was clipped by 2 bases and J by 2 bases, with 10 bases between them. The CDR3 runs to 14 residues. CDR3 nucleotide sequence: TGTGCCTGGAGTCGGGGTCTCGGCAATCAGCCCCAGCATTTT. It encodes CAWSRGLGNQPQHF.

V is TRBV19 and J is TRBJ1-1, with a tentative D call TRBD1 (6 bases). Germline V gene lookup returns CDR1 LNHDA and CDR2 SQIVND (reference sequence). The ends were cut back, 6 bases at V and 11 bases at J, with 16 bases in the middle. The CDR3 is 12 residues long. As DNA, the CDR3 is TGTGCCAGTAGCACAGGGTGGAGTGGGGCTTTCTTT. It translates to CASSTGWSGAFF.

V is TRBV5-1 and J is TRBJ2-1; 7 positions match TRBD2. The germline V gene has CDR1 SGHRS and CDR2 YFSETQ. CDR3 size: 16 residues. Trimming cost V 4 bases and J 5 bases; bases outside gene matches: 12. The CDR3 sequence: CASSIAGNSQDNEQFF. Here the CDR3 DNA reads TGCGCCAGCAGCATAGCGGGTAACTCACAAGACAATGAGCAGTTCTTC.

The V and J genes are TRBV19 and TRBJ2-7; the match to TRBD1 covers 7 bases. CDR1 and CDR2 from the germline V gene are LNHDA and SQIVND (reference sequence). Germline trimming cut 1 base from V and 3 bases from J; bases unmatched to any gene: 6. CDR3 length: 15 amino acids. The CDR3 region has the DNA TGTGCCAGTAGTATAGCCTGGACAGGCTTCTACGAGCAGTACTTC. Its translation is CASSIAWTGFYEQYF.

CDR3 sequence reads: CSVEATYRVPGEAFF. In nucleotides, the CDR3 is TGCAGCGTTGAAGCTACTTACAGGGTACCGGGGGAAGCTTTCTTT. The genes are TRBV29-1 and TRBJ1-1, with D tentatively TRBD1 (6 bases). From germline, CDR1 is SQVTM and CDR2 ANQGSEA. Trimming took off 1 base at V and 8 bases at J, with 20 bases between the two ends. The CDR3 runs 15 residues.

The rearrangement uses TRBV7-9 and TRBJ2-5; D perhaps matches TRBD2 (5 bases). The germline V and J ends were trimmed by 3 bases and 0 bases, with 11 bases remaining between them. This CDR3 comprises 15 residues. CDR1 SEHNR and CDR2 FQNEAQ come from the germline V gene (reference sequence). The CDR3 sequence is CASSLTTWYQETQYF. The CDR3 DNA reads as TGTGCCAGCAGCTTGACTACCTGGTACCAAGAGACCCAGTACTTC. Full variable domain (outside the CDR3, taken from reference TRBV7-9 and TRBJ2-5): DTGVSQNPRHKITKRGQNVTFRCDPISEHNRLYWYRQTLGQGPEFLTYFQNEAQLEKSRLLSDRFSAERPKGSFSTLEIQRTEQGDSAMYLCASSLTTWYQETQYFGPGTRLLVL.

J is TRBJ2-7 and V is TRBV11-2, with 11 positions matching TRBD1. V lost 0 bases and J lost 2; bases outside the gene matches: 6. Germline CDR1 is SGHAT and CDR2 is FQNNGV. This CDR3 is built from 17 residues. Here the CDR3 DNA reads TGTGCCAGCAGCTTAGATGCCGGGACAGGGGGTACCTACGAGCAGTACTTC. Amino acid sequence: CASSLDAGTGGTYEQYF. The variable domain in full, completed from reference TRBV11-2 and TRBJ2-7, reads EAGVAQSPRYKIIEKRQSVAFWCNPISGHATLYWYQQILGQGPKLLIQFQNNGVVDDSQLPKDRFSAERLKGVDSTLKIQPAKLEDSAVYLCASSLDAGTGGTYEQYFGPGTRLTVT.

This clone came up a few times. The chain combines TRBV6-1 with TRBJ1-5; TRBD1 aligns across 8 bases. The CDR3 runs to 15 residues. Germline V gene lookup returns CDR1 MNHNS and CDR2 SASEGT. Losses at the gene ends were 6 bases for V and 1 base for J; bases not matched to a gene: 5. CDR3 residues: CASRVTGDSNQPQHF. CDR3 DNA: TGTGCCAGCAGAGTGACAGGGGACAGCAATCAGCCCCAGCATTTT.

V usage is TRBV5-1 and J usage is TRBJ1-4, with a tentative D call TRBD1 (6 bases). The CDR3 consists of 16 residues. Trimming shortened V by 6 bases and J by 7 bases, and 22 bases separated the two germline ends. CDR1 and CDR2 (germline): SGHRS, YFSETQ. In nucleotides, the CDR3 is TGCGCCAGCACCTGGGGGGGGGCGAGCAAGGGTGAAAAACTGTTTTTT. It yields the protein CASTWGGASKGEKLFF.

This clone appeared once. The rearrangement joins TRBV5-5 to TRBJ1-5, with 8 bases fitting TRBD1. Looked up from germline, CDR1 is SGHKS and CDR2 is YYEKEE (reference sequence). The CDR3 totals 14 residues. J gave up 3 bases and V 4 bases, and 3 bases lay outside the gene matches. This chain's CDR3 is CASSPGQDNQPQHF. DNA for the CDR3: TGTGCCAGCAGCCCGGGACAGGACAATCAGCCCCAGCATTTT.

This chain uses TRBV7-3 with TRBJ2-5, with a weak D call TRBD1 (6 bases). Germline V gene sequence: CDR1 SGHTA, CDR2 FQGTGA. V was clipped by 5 bases and J by 5 bases, with 18 bases between them. The CDR3 sequence is 15 residues long. CDR3 residues: CASSPSNRAKETQYF. The DNA for the CDR3 is TGTGCCAGCAGCCCATCCAACAGGGCGAAGGAGACCCAGTACTTC.

V is TRBV7-8 and J is TRBJ1-4, with D uncertain. V was pared by 0 bases and J by 7 bases, with 9 bases between. Germline CDR1 SGHVS, CDR2 FQNEAQ. The CDR3 runs 14 residues. CDR3 protein: CASSLAAGSEKLFF. CDR3 nucleotides: TGTGCCAGCAGCTTAGCCGCAGGTAGTGAAAAACTGTTTTTT. Complete variable domain (other parts from reference TRBV7-8 and TRBJ1-4): GAGVSQSPRYKVAKRGQDVALRCDPISGHVSLFWYQQALGQGPEFLTYFQNEAQLDKSGLPSDRFFAERPEGSVSTLKIQRTQQEDSAVYLCASSLAAGSEKLFFGSGTQLSVL.

This chain links TRBV30 with TRBJ1-2; no firm D call. V was pared by 1 base and J by 6 bases, with 9 bases between. The CDR3 loop spans 12 amino acids. Germline V gene data show CDR1 as GTSNPN and CDR2 as SVGIG (reference sequence). The CDR3 protein is CAWSEPNDGYTF. The CDR3 nucleotides read TGTGCCTGGAGTGAGCCGAATGATGGCTACACCTTC.

The chain carries TRBV6-5 and TRBJ1-1; tentative D call: TRBD1 (5 bases). V dropped 8 bases and J dropped 4 bases, with 8 bases sitting between them. The CDR3 is made up of 11 amino acids. Germline V gene lookup returns CDR1 MNHEY and CDR2 SVGAGI. CDR3 region: CASCGGTEAFF. The DNA for the CDR3 is TGTGCCAGCTGCGGGGGCACTGAAGCTTTCTTT.

The chain couples TRBV28 to TRBJ2-3; TRBD1 aligns across 7 bases. CDR3 length: 19 residues. The trim removed 5 bases at V and 2 bases at J, leaving 19 bases unmatched. Germline-derived CDR1 and CDR2 are MDHEN and SYDVKM. The CDR3 nucleotides are TGTGCCAGCAGTCTCCCTGGCAACCTCCGGGACAGTAACACAGATACGCAGTATTTT. This encodes CASSLPGNLRDSNTDTQYF.